Listed here is a single T cell receptor beta chain. This sample is part of a study of blood T cell repertoires in COVID-19. Original handling: Estimates of nucleated cell counts were drawn from the amplification of reference gene primers. Generated by immunoSEQ multiplex PCR, the TCRdb table keeps only in-frame clones and is missing some. That table supplies the V and J calls and clone size; D and trimming were determined from the DNA. The sample lists about 330,000 clones; roughly 86% were seen once. This TCR came from a woman in her twenties or thirties who had recovered from COVID-19. Material for sequencing was PBMCs or T cells enriched from blood (not recorded which).

The CDR3 sequence is CASRTGGAYGYTF. CDR3 in DNA: TGTGCCAGCAGGACAGGGGGCGCCTATGGCTACACCTTC. The chain is built from TRBV28 and TRBJ1-2; 10 bases fit TRBD1. J gave up 4 bases and V 6 bases, and 2 bases lay outside the gene matches. The CDR3 length is 13 residues. CDR1 is MDHEN and CDR2 is SYDVKM in the germline V gene.